This passage covers 27 T cell receptor beta chains from one sample sequenced in a study of cytomegalovirus exposure and HLA in healthy donors. The PCR ran on 60 Vbeta and 13 Jbeta primers. TCRdb's copy holds only in-frame clones and misses some; the assay was immunoSEQ multiplex PCR. Counted here are about 230,000 clones, around 80% occurring once; the ten biggest clones make up roughly 0.45%. The specimen sequenced was PBMCs. These receptors originate from a boy aged 10-17 years in good health and CMV-seronegative.

This clone was picked up one time. This CDR3 reads CASNVASGANTGELFF. Written as DNA, the CDR3 is TGCGCCAGCAATGTGGCTAGCGGGGCGAACACCGGGGAGCTGTTTTTT. V gene TRBV10-2 combines with J gene TRBJ2-2; 9 nucleotides agree with TRBD2. CDR3 length: 16 residues. Germline trimming cut 7 bases from V and 0 bases from J; bases unmatched to any gene: 6. CDR1 is WSHSY and CDR2 is SAAADI in the germline V gene.

The chain employs TRBV11-2 and TRBJ2-2; 10 nucleotides match TRBD2. V lost 1 base to trimming and J lost 7 bases; unmatched junction nucleotides: 6. CDR1 is SGHAT, CDR2 FQNNGV, per germline. The length of the CDR3 is 16 residues. CDR3 sequence reads: CASSLVAGGLGGELFF. In nucleotides, the CDR3 is TGTGCCAGCAGCTTAGTAGCGGGGGGTCTCGGCGGGGAGCTGTTTTTT.

Here the CDR3 reads CASSGQGESDTQYF. CDR3 nucleotide sequence: TGCGCCAGCAGCGGACAGGGGGAATCGGATACGCAGTATTTT. The chain joins TRBV10-1 to TRBJ2-3; 10 positions match TRBD1. The CDR3 contains 14 residues. J gave up 6 bases and V 6 bases, and 6 bases lay outside the gene matches. In germline, CDR1 is WNHNN, CDR2 SYGVQD (reference sequence).

V gene TRBV14 combines with J gene TRBJ1-2; no clear D. Germline V gene lookup returns CDR1 SGHDN and CDR2 FVKESK. Trimming took 1 base from V and 4 from J, leaving 13 bases between them. CDR3 length: 15 amino acids. This CDR3 reads CASSQVQVMAYGYTF. The CDR3 DNA is TGTGCCAGCAGCCAAGTTCAAGTTATGGCCTATGGCTACACCTTC. The variable domain in full, completed from reference TRBV14 and TRBJ1-2, reads EAGVTQFPSHSVIEKGQTVTLRCDPISGHDNLYWYRRVMGKEIKFLLHFVKESKQDESGMPNNRFLAERTGGTYSTLKVQPAELEDSGVYFCASSQVQVMAYGYTFGSGTRLTVV.

The chain links TRBV5-1 to TRBJ1-1; unclear D gene. The CDR3 is 12 amino acids. V was clipped by 3 bases and J by 3 bases, with 6 bases between them. Germline V gene lookup returns CDR1 SGHRS and CDR2 YFSETQ. Here the CDR3 reads CASSYFDTEAFF. In DNA form, the CDR3 reads TGCGCCAGCAGCTACTTCGACACTGAAGCTTTCTTT. Supplemented by reference TRBV5-1 and TRBJ1-1, the full variable domain reads KAGVTQTPRYLIKTRGQQVTLSCSPISGHRSVSWYQQTPGQGLQFLFEYFSETQRNKGNFPGRFSGRQFSNSRSEMNVSTLELGDSALYLCASSYFDTEAFFGQGTRLTVV.

The V and J genes are TRBV27 and TRBJ2-1; 7 bases are shared with TRBD1. The trim removed 6 bases at V and 4 bases at J, leaving 9 bases unmatched. The CDR3 totals 15 residues. Germline V lookup: CDR1 MNHEY, CDR2 SMNVEV (reference sequence). The CDR3 is CASRKTGQLYNEQFF. DNA for the CDR3: TGTGCCAGCAGGAAGACGGGACAGCTGTACAATGAGCAGTTCTTC.

Only one count was recorded for this clone. The V and J genes are TRBV10-2 and TRBJ1-2; possible D gene TRBD1, 6 bases. The germline gives CDR1 WSHSY, CDR2 SAAADI. Trimming left V 6 bases short and J 4 bases short, with 27 bases between. The CDR3 sequence is 18 residues long. As DNA, the CDR3 is TGCGCCAGCAGGGGTAATGACCCAGTAGCGGGGGCGGGCTATGGCTACACCTTC. This gives the protein CASRGNDPVAGAGYGYTF.

The J gene is TRBJ1-5, the V gene TRBV7-6; 7 bases fit TRBD1. This CDR3 is built from 13 residues. Germline lookup yields CDR1 SGHVS and CDR2 FNYEAQ. V was clipped by 8 bases and J by 4 bases; unmatched bases: 5. The chain's CDR3 is CASARGTNQPQHF. CDR3 coding DNA: TGTGCCAGCGCCAGGGGGACAAATCAGCCCCAGCATTTT.

The gene calls are TRBV25-1 and TRBJ2-1, with 10 nucleotides matching TRBD1. V trimming: 1 base; J trimming: 6 bases; junction bases outside the gene matches: 6. This CDR3 has 16 amino acids. The germline V gene encodes CDR1 MGHDK and CDR2 SYGVNS. CDR3 protein: CASSELGDRGVNEQFF. In nucleotides, the CDR3 is TGTGCCAGCAGTGAATTGGGGGACAGGGGCGTCAATGAGCAGTTCTTC.

V and J are TRBV6-5 and TRBJ1-1; 9 nucleotides agree with TRBD1. Trimming took 3 bases from V and 6 from J; bases not matched to a gene: 8. Germline CDR1 MNHEY, CDR2 SVGAGI. This CDR3 region has 15 residues. The CDR3 is CASSYLRQGVAEAFF. For the CDR3, the DNA is TGTGCCAGCAGTTATCTTAGACAGGGGGTCGCTGAAGCTTTCTTT.

This clone has just a few counts. V and J are TRBV6-6 and TRBJ1-1; tentatively, D is TRBD1 (6 bases). The germline V gene encodes CDR1 MNHNY and CDR2 SVGAGI (reference sequence). CDR3 size: 14 residues. V lost 2 bases and J 6 bases, leaving 13 bases between the germline ends. CDR3 DNA: TGTGCCAGCAGTTACCCCAGGGCAGGGGCTGAAGCTTTCTTT. It is translated as CASSYPRAGAEAFF.

To note about this clone: A junction boundary mismatches the germline segment, possibly from a read error. The chain is built from TRBV7-8 and TRBJ1-1; TRBD1 might be the D (5 bases). CDR3 length: 14 residues. Per the germline V gene, CDR1 is SGHVS and CDR2 is FQNEAQ. CDR3 sequence (DNA): TGTGCCAGCAGCGTAGCCAGGGAGAACACTGAAGCTTTCTTT. It translates to CASSVARENTEAFF. Filled out from reference TRBV7-8 and TRBJ1-1, the complete variable domain reads GAGVSQSPRYKVAKRGQDVALRCDPISGHVSLFWYQQALGQGPEFLTYFQNEAQLDKSGLPSDRFFAERPEGSVSTLKIQRTQQEDSAVYLCASSVARENTEAFFGQGTRLTVV.

The chain combines TRBV11-2 with TRBJ2-2, with 8 bases that match TRBD1. The CDR3 extends over 18 amino acids. The junction had 13 bases not matched to a gene; V was cut back by 5 bases and J by 2 bases. Per the germline V gene, CDR1 is SGHAT and CDR2 is FQNNGV. The CDR3, as DNA: TGTGCCAGCAGCCGACCCGTATCCGGGACAGGTAACACCGGGGAGCTGTTTTTT. This sequence encodes CASSRPVSGTGNTGELFF. Full variable domain (missing parts from reference TRBV11-2 and TRBJ2-2): EAGVAQSPRYKIIEKRQSVAFWCNPISGHATLYWYQQILGQGPKLLIQFQNNGVVDDSQLPKDRFSAERLKGVDSTLKIQPAKLEDSAVYLCASSRPVSGTGNTGELFFGEGSRLTVL.

The gene calls are TRBV7-9 and TRBJ2-7; TRBD2 agrees at 13 bases. Germline V gives CDR1 SEHNR, CDR2 FQNEAQ (reference sequence). The CDR3 extends over 15 amino acids. The V segment lost 1 base and the J segment 7 bases; nucleotides outside the gene matches: 4. CDR3 protein: CASSLDKGLAGEQYF. CDR3 in DNA: TGTGCCAGCAGCTTAGATAAGGGACTAGCGGGAGAGCAGTACTTC. The complete variable domain, with remaining parts taken from reference TRBV7-9 and TRBJ2-7, reads DTGVSQNPRHKITKRGQNVTFRCDPISEHNRLYWYRQTLGQGPEFLTYFQNEAQLEKSRLLSDRFSAERPKGSFSTLEIQRTEQGDSAMYLCASSLDKGLAGEQYFGPGTRLTVT.

The chain employs TRBV20-1 and TRBJ2-7; a possible D gene is TRBD1 (5 bases). In germline, CDR1 is DFQATT, CDR2 SNEGSKA (reference sequence). The CDR3 spans 11 residues. CDR3 coding DNA: TGCACCAAAGAAGGGGCCTACGAGCAGTACTTC. It is translated as CTKEGAYEQYF.

The gene calls are TRBV7-9 and TRBJ1-1; 9 nucleotides line up with TRBD1. The ends lost 0 bases at V and 5 bases at J; junction bases unmatched: 7. Germline CDR1 reads SEHNR; CDR2 reads FQNEAQ (reference sequence). This CDR3 comprises 16 residues. The CDR3 here is CASSLAQGASMTEAFF. The CDR3 coding sequence is TGTGCCAGCAGCTTAGCACAGGGGGCGTCTATGACTGAAGCTTTCTTT.

The chain carries TRBV19 and TRBJ2-1; D is perhaps TRBD1 (7 bases). The ends were cut back, 7 bases at V and 15 bases at J, with 22 bases in the middle. The germline V gene has CDR1 LNHDA and CDR2 SQIVND (reference sequence). This CDR3 has 13 amino acids. The DNA for the CDR3 is TGTGCCAGTACCGTAAACGGAGGGGGCCAATCGTTCTTC. It codes for CASTVNGGGQSFF.

The rearrangement uses TRBV4-2 and TRBJ2-1; D not resolved. The V end lost 2 bases, the J end lost 9 bases, and 8 bases lay between the germline ends. This CDR3 is built from 12 residues. Germline CDR1 LGHNA, CDR2 YNFKEQ. This CDR3 reads CASSQLVGEQFF. CDR3 nucleotides: TGTGCCAGCAGCCAATTAGTCGGTGAGCAGTTCTTC.

CDR3 loop: CASSAGRGDYGYTF. DNA for the CDR3: TGTGCCAGCAGTGCCGGGAGGGGTGACTATGGCTACACCTTC. The chain carries TRBV6-4 and TRBJ1-2; TRBD1 is a possible D gene (5 bases). With 4 bases removed from V and 3 bases from J, the gap between germline ends came to 12 bases. The CDR3 runs to 14 residues. Germline V gene sequence: CDR1 MRHNA, CDR2 SNTAGT.

The chain uses TRBV10-3 and TRBJ1-1, with 10 bases identical to TRBD1. The CDR3 contains 15 residues. Germline assignment: CDR1 ENHRY and CDR2 SYGVKD. V lost 4 bases to trimming and J lost 6 bases; unmatched junction nucleotides: 8. The CDR3 region has the DNA TGTGCCATCAGTGCCCAGGGACAGGGGCTCGCTGAAGCTTTCTTT. This sequence encodes CAISAQGQGLAEAFF.

The chain is built from TRBV7-2 and TRBJ2-1; perhaps TRBD2 as D (7 bases). V dropped 1 base and J dropped 15 bases, with 16 bases sitting between them. The CDR3 spans 13 residues. Germline assignment: CDR1 SGHTA and CDR2 FQGNSA. The CDR3 nucleotides are TGTGCCAGCAGCTTAGTAGAGGGGGGGCCTCGGTTCTTC. Residues: CASSLVEGGPRFF.

The rearrangement uses TRBV19 and TRBJ1-1; D not resolved. V shed 3 bases and J shed 7 bases, with 15 bases lying between them. CDR1 and CDR2 from the germline V gene are LNHDA and SQIVND (reference sequence). This CDR3 contains 14 residues. Here the CDR3 DNA reads TGTGCCAGTAGTATGTGGGCGCAGAAAAATGAAGCTTTCTTT. It encodes CASSMWAQKNEAFF.

This clone was counted a single time. The chain carries TRBV27 and TRBJ2-1; the match to TRBD2 covers 11 bases. Germline CDR1 and CDR2: MNHEY and SMNVEV (reference sequence). The trim removed 2 bases at V and 6 bases at J, leaving 3 bases unmatched. This CDR3 comprises 15 residues. The CDR3 sequence: CASSLGTSGGNEQFF. The CDR3 bases are TGTGCCAGCAGTTTAGGGACTAGCGGAGGCAATGAGCAGTTCTTC.

On this clone: The same CDR3 is also encoded by other DNA sequences in this sample. The chain has TRBV6-6 and TRBJ2-7; D may be TRBD2 (5 bases). Germline values: CDR1 MNHNY, CDR2 SVGAGI (reference sequence). Trimming removed 2 bases from V and 0 bases from J, with 8 bases in between. The CDR3 covers 14 residues. DNA for the CDR3: TGTGCCAGCAGTTACACGGGGAGCTCCTACGAGCAGTACTTC. It specifies CASSYTGSSYEQYF.

The CDR3 region has the DNA TGTGCCTGGAACCTCCGACAGGGCGCGTCCTACGAGCAGTACTTC. The encoded protein is CAWNLRQGASYEQYF. The chain couples TRBV30 to TRBJ2-7, with TRBD1 matching 7 bases. With V trimmed by 4 bases and J by 1 base, 10 bases remained unmatched. The germline V gene encodes CDR1 GTSNPN and CDR2 SVGIG (reference sequence). The CDR3 loop spans 15 amino acids.

The sample holds a few counts of this clone. The V and J genes are TRBV6-6 and TRBJ2-3; no clear D gene. In germline, CDR1 is MNHNY, CDR2 SVGAGI (reference sequence). Trimming cost V 0 bases and J 0 bases, with 4 bases left between them. This CDR3 is built from 14 residues. This CDR3 reads CASSYSRSTDTQYF. The CDR3 DNA is TGTGCCAGCAGTTACTCGAGGAGCACAGATACGCAGTATTTT.

The sample holds a few counts of this clone. The chain has TRBV11-3 and TRBJ1-1, with TRBD1 matching over 8 bases. V lost 5 bases, J lost 10 bases, and 6 bases stayed unmatched. Per the germline V gene, CDR1 is SGHNT and CDR2 is YENEEA. The CDR3 totals 12 residues. CDR3 loop: CASSLRTGRAFF. As DNA, the CDR3 is TGTGCCAGCAGCCTCCGGACAGGGCGAGCTTTCTTT.